These 23 T cell receptor beta chains were all obtained from the same sample, sequenced in a study of T cell responses to AZD1222 COVID-19 vaccine. TCRdb's table, derived via immunoSEQ multiplex PCR, lists solely in-frame clones and lacks some. The data hold about 110,000 clones, with roughly 87% observed a single time. Source: peripheral blood, taken 28 days after the second AZD1222 dose. These receptors all come from an adult who received the AZD1222 COVID-19 vaccine.

The V call is TRBV4-2, the J call TRBJ2-1, with TRBD2 matching 15 bases. The CDR3 is 16 residues long. Looked up from germline, CDR1 is LGHNA and CDR2 is YNFKEQ. The V gene end was trimmed by 0 bases and the J gene end by 8 bases; junction bases not matched to a gene: 2. The CDR3 nucleotides read TGTGCCAGCAGCCAAGATGGACTAGCGGGGGGGCATGAGCAGTTCTTC. Amino acids: CASSQDGLAGGHEQFF.

This clone appeared a single time. The chain joins TRBV5-4 to TRBJ1-2; 7 bases are a match to TRBD1. Germline V lookup: CDR1 SGHNT, CDR2 YYREEE (reference sequence). CDR3 length: 14 amino acids. With 4 bases clipped from V and 3 bases from J, the junction kept 6 bases outside the gene matches. The DNA for the CDR3 is TGTGCCAGCAGCCAAGGGACAGCCCACTATGGCTACACCTTC. It specifies CASSQGTAHYGYTF.

This chain links TRBV5-4 with TRBJ2-7, with D uncertain. Trimming left V 4 bases short and J 3 bases short, with 11 bases between. This CDR3 has 13 amino acids. Germline V gene lookup returns CDR1 SGHNT and CDR2 YYREEE (reference sequence). CDR3 region: CASSPRADYEQYF. The DNA for the CDR3 is TGTGCCAGCAGCCCCCGGGCTGACTACGAGCAGTACTTC.

The rearrangement joins TRBV10-2 to TRBJ1-3; D unclear. Between the trimmed V and J ends, which lost 6 bases and 4 bases, there was a span of 13 bases. The V gene's germline CDR1 is WSHSY and CDR2 SAAADI. This CDR3 contains 14 residues. CDR3 nucleotide sequence: TGCGCCAGCAGCCTAGGAGTTATGGGAAACACCATATATTTT. Residues: CASSLGVMGNTIYF.

V is TRBV5-5 and J is TRBJ1-1; D is undetermined. Per the germline V gene, CDR1 is SGHKS and CDR2 is YYEKEE (reference sequence). The CDR3 is made up of 11 amino acids. Trimming removed 0 bases from V and 7 bases from J, with 4 bases in between. CDR3 residues: CASSLADEAFF. In DNA form, the CDR3 reads TGTGCCAGCAGCTTGGCGGATGAAGCTTTCTTT.

The chain has TRBV19 and TRBJ2-7, with a possible D match to TRBD2 (7 bases). With 5 bases removed from V and 3 bases from J, the gap between germline ends came to 17 bases. Germline lookup yields CDR1 LNHDA and CDR2 SQIVND (reference sequence). The CDR3 is 15 amino acids. CDR3 bases: TGTGCCAGTAGTGCCGCCGGGGGGCTATACTACGAGCAGTACTTC. Its translation: CASSAAGGLYYEQYF.

The J gene is TRBJ2-3, the V gene TRBV7-8; 10 nucleotides match TRBD1. The CDR3 contains 15 residues. Germline lookup yields CDR1 SGHVS and CDR2 FQNEAQ. V was clipped by 4 bases and J by 4 bases; unmatched bases: 5. CDR3 sequence reads: CASSSPGQGSDTQYF. The CDR3 DNA sequence: TGTGCCAGCAGCTCACCGGGACAGGGGTCAGATACGCAGTATTTT.

This chain connects TRBV6-1 to TRBJ1-2, with D tentatively TRBD1 (5 bases). The CDR3 totals 14 residues. Trimming took 2 bases from V and 8 from J, leaving 15 bases between them. Germline CDR1 reads MNHNS; CDR2 reads SASEGT. The CDR3 spells CASSENLQDGGYTF. The CDR3 DNA reads as TGTGCCAGCAGTGAAAATTTACAGGATGGAGGCTACACCTTC.

V is TRBV7-9 and J is TRBJ2-3; D is possibly TRBD1 (6 bases). The germline CDR1 and CDR2 sequences are SEHNR and FQNEAQ (reference sequence). The CDR3 totals 14 residues. The V end lost 1 base, the J end lost 2 bases, and 7 bases lay between the germline ends. Written as DNA, the CDR3 is TGTGCCAGCAGCTTAGTGGGGGCCACAGATACGCAGTATTTT. This sequence encodes CASSLVGATDTQYF.

The DNA for the CDR3 is TGTGCCAGCAGCTTAGGACACTCTCAGCCCCAGCATTTT. Its translation is CASSLGHSQPQHF. The chain employs TRBV5-6 and TRBJ1-5, with D possibly being TRBD1 (5 bases). Trimming removed 2 bases at V and 6 bases at J, with 9 bases between. The CDR3 sequence is 13 residues long. The germline V gene encodes CDR1 SGHDT and CDR2 YYEEEE. Variable domain in full (rest from reference TRBV5-6 and TRBJ1-5): DAGVTQSPTHLIKTRGQQVTLRCSPKSGHDTVSWYQQALGQGPQFIFQYYEEEERQRGNFPDRFSGHQFPNYSSELNVNALLLGDSALYLCASSLGHSQPQHFGDGTRLSIL.

The V and J genes are TRBV12-3 or TRBV12-4 and TRBJ1-2; no reliable D call. The CDR3 is made up of 11 amino acids. Trimming took 8 bases from V and 0 from J, leaving 4 bases between them. This chain's CDR3 is CASWANYGYTF. The CDR3 DNA sequence: TGTGCCAGCTGGGCTAACTATGGCTACACCTTC.

The chain joins TRBV19 to TRBJ1-6; 7 bases align to TRBD1. The V segment lost 1 base and the J segment 7 bases; nucleotides outside the gene matches: 4. The germline CDR1 and CDR2 sequences are LNHDA and SQIVND (reference sequence). This CDR3 spans 15 amino acids. This chain's CDR3 is CASSIGFRGNSPLHF. CDR3 nucleotides: TGTGCCAGTAGTATAGGGTTCAGGGGGAATTCACCCCTCCACTTT.

The CDR3 coding sequence is TGTGCCAGCAGCTTAACGGGAACTGAAGCTTTCTTT. This encodes CASSLTGTEAFF. The chain employs TRBV5-4 and TRBJ1-1; D is uncertain. The CDR3 has 12 amino acids. The germline gives CDR1 SGHNT, CDR2 YYREEE (reference sequence). Trimming left V 2 bases short and J 5 bases short, with 7 bases between.

The gene calls are TRBV3-1 (or the pseudogene TRBV3-2) and TRBJ1-4, with D possibly being TRBD1 (6 bases). The CDR3 covers 17 residues. Germline values: CDR1 LGHDT, CDR2 YNNKEL (reference sequence). V dropped 4 bases and J dropped 5 bases, with 20 bases sitting between them. This CDR3 reads CASSPLRGRPPNEKLFF. DNA for the CDR3: TGTGCCAGCAGCCCCTTAAGGGGGAGGCCCCCCAATGAAAAACTGTTTTTT.

The CDR3 region is CASSLILQPADTQYF. CDR3 nucleotide sequence: TGTGCCAGCAGCCTAATTCTACAGCCGGCGGATACGCAGTATTTT. The rearrangement uses TRBV3-1 (or the pseudogene TRBV3-2) and TRBJ2-3; D not resolved. The CDR3 has 15 residues. Trimming stripped 4 bases from V and 6 bases from J, with 17 bases between. Germline-derived CDR1 and CDR2 are LGHDT and YNNKEL (reference sequence).

The gene calls are TRBV7-9 and TRBJ2-7; the match to TRBD2 covers 12 bases. The CDR3 covers 14 residues. Trimming at V came to 4 bases and at J to 5 bases, leaving 3 bases not matched to a gene. The germline gives CDR1 SEHNR, CDR2 FQNEAQ (reference sequence). CDR3 nucleotides: TGTGCCAGCAGCTCACGGACTAGCGGGGACGAGCAGTACTTC. Translating it yields CASSSRTSGDEQYF.

The table lists this clone with a few counts. The chain employs TRBV9 and TRBJ2-7; no firm D call. Per germline, CDR1 SGDLS and CDR2 YYNGEE. The CDR3 runs 14 residues. The V gene lost 4 bases and the J gene lost 2 bases, with 13 bases spanning the gap. The CDR3 sequence: CASSLHSETYEQYF. The CDR3 coding sequence is TGTGCCAGCAGCCTACATTCAGAGACCTACGAGCAGTACTTC.

V is TRBV30 and J is TRBJ1-1, with D possibly TRBD1 on 5 matching bases. V lost 3 bases to trimming and J lost 0 bases, with 11 bases between them. Germline CDR1 GTSNPN, CDR2 SVGIG (reference sequence). This CDR3 comprises 14 residues. The CDR3 spells CAWREGAVNTEAFF. In nucleotides, the CDR3 is TGTGCCTGGAGAGAAGGGGCGGTGAACACTGAAGCTTTCTTT.

This chain links TRBV18 with TRBJ1-5, with TRBD1 matching over 12 bases. Germline-derived CDR1 and CDR2 are KGHSH and LQKENI. V was clipped by 5 bases and J by 7 bases; unmatched bases: 6. The CDR3 covers 15 residues. CDR3 DNA: TGTGCCAGCTCAGGGACAGGGGGCGAAAACCAGCCCCAGCATTTT. Its translation is CASSGTGGENQPQHF.

The CDR3 is CASFSRRVEVTEAFF. In nucleotides, the CDR3 is TGTGCCAGCTTCTCCCGTCGAGTCGAGGTCACTGAAGCTTTCTTT. This sequence joins TRBV7-9 and TRBJ1-1; D ambiguous. V was pared by 8 bases and J by 4 bases, with 20 bases between. The CDR3 spans 15 residues. Germline V gene data show CDR1 as SEHNR and CDR2 as FQNEAQ (reference sequence).

This chain joins TRBV2 and TRBJ2-5, with TRBD1 matching over 8 bases. The CDR3 covers 13 residues. CDR1 is SNHLY and CDR2 is FYNNEI in the germline V gene. V shed 6 bases, J shed 5 bases, and the junction held 5 bases outside the gene matches. The DNA of the CDR3 is TGTGCCAGCAGGCCAGGGGACAGGGAGACCCAGTACTTC. It encodes CASRPGDRETQYF.

J is TRBJ1-1 and V is TRBV6-5; D is possibly TRBD1 (5 bases). Trimming removed 2 bases at V and 5 bases at J, with 9 bases between. The germline V gene has CDR1 MNHEY and CDR2 SVGAGI. The CDR3 has 13 residues. The CDR3 sequence is CASSYGAGTEAFF. As DNA, the CDR3 is TGTGCCAGCAGTTACGGAGCAGGGACTGAAGCTTTCTTT.

The chain combines TRBV14 with TRBJ1-1; D may be TRBD1 (6 bases). The CDR3 runs 16 residues. Germline loops: CDR1 SGHDN, CDR2 FVKESK. V lost 4 bases to trimming and J lost 0 bases, with 15 bases between them. Here the CDR3 reads CASSPFAGTMNTEAFF. CDR3 in DNA: TGTGCCAGCAGCCCTTTTGCTGGGACAATGAACACTGAAGCTTTCTTT. The full variable domain, completed using reference TRBV14 and TRBJ1-1, is EAGVTQFPSHSVIEKGQTVTLRCDPISGHDNLYWYRRVMGKEIKFLLHFVKESKQDESGMPNNRFLAERTGGTYSTLKVQPAELEDSGVYFCASSPFAGTMNTEAFFGQGTRLTVV.